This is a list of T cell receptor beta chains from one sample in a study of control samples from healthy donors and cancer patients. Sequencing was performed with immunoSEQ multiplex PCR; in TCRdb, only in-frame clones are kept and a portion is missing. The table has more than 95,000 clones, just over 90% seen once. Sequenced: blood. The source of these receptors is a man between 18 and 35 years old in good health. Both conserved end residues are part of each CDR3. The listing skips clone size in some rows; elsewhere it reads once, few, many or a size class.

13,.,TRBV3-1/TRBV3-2,CASSPPPGTEAFF
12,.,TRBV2,CASSDRVEKLFF
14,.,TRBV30,CAWSAGQGFGEAFF
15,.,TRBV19,CASTSGDYSNQPQHF
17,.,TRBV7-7,CASSRDRSRWPNSPLHF
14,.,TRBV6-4,CASSDRENTGELFF
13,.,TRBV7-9,CASSLALPNEQFF
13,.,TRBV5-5,CASSFADAYEQYF
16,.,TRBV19,CASSTPPTLTNTEAFF
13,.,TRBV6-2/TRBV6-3,CASSRGQTYGYTF
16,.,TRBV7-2,CASSGGSGARTGEAFF
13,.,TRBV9,CASSATLFGEQYF
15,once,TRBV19,CASSIKGLVVNIQYF
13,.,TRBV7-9,CASSLAGGNEQFF
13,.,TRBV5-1,CASSLQGSYEQYF
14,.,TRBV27,CASSSGQGGSPLHF
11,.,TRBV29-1,CSVGTASEAFF
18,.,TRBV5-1,CASSRPRQGIPYTGELFF
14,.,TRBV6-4,CASSAGGLVTEAFF
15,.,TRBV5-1,CASSTGTTGGNTIYF
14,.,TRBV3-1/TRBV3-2,CASSPLRGGETQYF
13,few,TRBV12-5,CASGIPQGNGYTF
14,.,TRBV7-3,CASSLLGLTDTQYF
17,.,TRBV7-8,CASSLARLAGEKDTQYF
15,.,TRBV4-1,CASSHGTGLGEKLFF
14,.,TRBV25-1,CASSDEGPLAPLHF
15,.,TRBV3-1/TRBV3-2,CASSRQSVVGEKLFF
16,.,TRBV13,CASSKTGTALNYGYTF
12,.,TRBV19,CASKQSNQPQHF
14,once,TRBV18,CASSPRQGGEKLFF
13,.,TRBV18,CASSFDRGTEAFF
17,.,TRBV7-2,CASSPRGRAPSTDTQYF
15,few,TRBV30,CAWSILTGESGELFF
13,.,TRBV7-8,CASSFLGDQPQHF